Below, 18 T cell receptor beta chains from the same sample are listed, as sequenced in a study of T cells in Graves' hyperthyroidism and ophthalmopathy. Template material for amplifying TCR beta CDR3 regions consisted of RNA transcripts. HTBI primers were used for first-round RT-PCR of the TCR CDR3. In TCRdb, the multiplex PCR reads were re-called with MiXCR into one record per CDR3 protein. The sample lists 400,000 to 500,000 distinct CDR3 sequences, about an eighth seen once, with 5.3% in the top ten. The sequencing sample was made of blood. These receptors were collected from a woman between 18 and 30 years old with Graves' hyperthyroidism.

This clonotype was seen at least ten times. The V call is TRBV13, the J call TRBJ2-5; D gene uncertain. The V gene's germline CDR1 is PRHDT and CDR2 FYEKMQ (reference sequence). V was clipped by 3 bases and J by 0 bases, with 8 bases between them. CDR3 length equals 14 residues. CDR3 in DNA: TGTGCCAGCAGCTTGGAAGCGAACCAAGAGACCCAGTACTTC. This codes for CASSLEANQETQYF.

In this sample, this clonotype turned up many times. The chain employs TRBV20-1 and TRBJ2-1; 10 nucleotides match TRBD2. The CDR3 is 15 amino acids. Germline loops: CDR1 DFQATT, CDR2 SNEGSKA (reference sequence). V shed 5 bases, J shed 6 bases, and the junction held 10 bases outside the gene matches. Here the CDR3 reads CSAFSGTSVTNEQFF. The DNA of the CDR3 is TGCAGTGCTTTTTCCGGGACTAGCGTTACCAATGAGCAGTTCTTC.

Only a few counts were recorded for this clonotype. Compared with germline, one end of the junction differs, possibly owing to a read error. V and J are TRBV6-2 or TRBV6-3 and TRBJ2-7, with TRBD2 matching 7 bases. CDR3 size: 13 residues. Germline V gene sequence: CDR1 MNHEY, CDR2 SVGEGT. CDR3 DNA: TGTACCAGCAGCACCTATCGGGAGGCCGAGCAGTACTTC. Residues: CTSSTYREAEQYF.

This clonotype appeared many times. This chain links TRBV29-1 with TRBJ1-1; tentatively, D is TRBD1 (6 bases). CDR1 is SQVTM and CDR2 is ANQGSEA in the germline V gene. This CDR3 comprises 14 residues. The V gene lost 1 base and the J gene lost 5 bases, with 14 bases spanning the gap. The CDR3 region is CSVEVRRGVTEAFF. CDR3 sequence (DNA): TGCAGCGTTGAAGTGCGAAGGGGGGTTACTGAAGCTTTCTTT. Variable domain in full (rest from reference TRBV29-1 and TRBJ1-1): SAVISQKPSRDICQRGTSLTIQCQVDSQVTMMFWYRQQPGQSLTLIATANQGSEATYESGFVIDKFPISRPNLTFSTLTVSNMSPEDSSIYLCSVEVRRGVTEAFFGQGTRLTVV.

The sample holds many counts of this clonotype. The CDR3 reads CATSSTYEQYF. CDR3 sequence (DNA): TGTGCCACGAGCAGTACCTACGAGCAGTACTTC. The rearrangement uses TRBV6-1 and TRBJ2-7; D gene ambiguous. Germline V CDR1 and CDR2: MNHNS, SASEGT. V lost 10 bases to trimming and J lost 2 bases, with 9 bases between them. This CDR3 spans 11 amino acids.

The rearrangement links TRBV5-5 to TRBJ2-5; the D gene is possibly TRBD1 (6 bases). The ends were cut back, 3 bases at V and 2 bases at J, with 14 bases in the middle. This CDR3 has 15 residues. CDR1 SGHKS and CDR2 YYEKEE come from the germline V gene (reference sequence). The DNA for the CDR3 is TGTGCCAGCAGCTCCCCTGGGGGCTTTCAAGAGACCCAGTACTTC. This gives the protein CASSSPGGFQETQYF.

This clonotype has at least ten counts. The rearrangement uses TRBV20-1 and TRBJ2-1; TRBD1 might be the D (6 bases). CDR3 length equals 17 residues. Trimming took 1 base from V and 3 from J, leaving 19 bases between them. Per germline, CDR1 DFQATT and CDR2 SNEGSKA (reference sequence). CDR3: CSARVKGDRHLYNEQFF. CDR3 nucleotide sequence: TGCAGTGCTAGAGTCAAAGGAGACAGGCACCTCTACAATGAGCAGTTCTTC.

In its sample, this clonotype was seen a few times. This chain joins TRBV29-1 and TRBJ2-3; TRBD1 matches 7 bases. Trimming removed 6 bases from V and 2 bases from J; junction bases left unmatched: 8. The CDR3 loop spans 14 amino acids. The V gene's germline CDR1 is SQVTM and CDR2 ANQGSEA. The CDR3 nucleotides read TGCAGCGTGGCCGGCACAGGGGTCACAGATACGCAGTATTTT. This gives the protein CSVAGTGVTDTQYF.

In this sample, this clonotype turned up many times. V and J are TRBV6-6 and TRBJ1-2; no reliable D call. The germline V and J ends were trimmed by 1 base and 6 bases, with 18 bases remaining between them. The length of the CDR3 is 16 residues. The germline V gene encodes CDR1 MNHNY and CDR2 SVGAGI (reference sequence). This CDR3 reads CASSYLGGFRVDGYTF. The CDR3 DNA reads as TGTGCCAGCAGTTACTTGGGCGGGTTTCGGGTAGATGGCTACACCTTC.

This clonotype was recorded at least ten times. The V call is TRBV6-2 or TRBV6-3, the J call TRBJ1-5; 7 positions agree with TRBD1. Looked up from germline, CDR1 is MNHEY and CDR2 is SVGEGT. The CDR3 spans 20 residues. V trimming: 0 bases; J trimming: 2 bases; junction bases outside the gene matches: 16. CDR3 bases: TGTGCCAGCAGTTACTCTGGGACAGAGCTTCTCCGGGATGGCAATCAGCCCCAGCATTTT. This sequence encodes CASSYSGTELLRDGNQPQHF.

This clonotype was picked up many times. CDR3 sequence reads: CASSEGTRFTDTQYF. The CDR3 bases are TGTGCCAGCAGCGAGGGGACTAGATTCACAGATACGCAGTATTTT. The chain is built from TRBV9 and TRBJ2-3; 8 nucleotides match TRBD2. The CDR3 length is 15 residues. The ends lost 3 bases at V and 2 bases at J; junction bases unmatched: 5. The germline CDR1 and CDR2 sequences are SGDLS and YYNGEE.

The rearrangement uses TRBV30 and TRBJ2-1; 9 nucleotides align to TRBD2. V gave up 3 bases and J gave up 2 bases; unmatched junction bases: 11. The CDR3 covers 17 residues. Germline CDR1 GTSNPN, CDR2 SVGIG (reference sequence). The CDR3 bases are TGTGCCTGGAGCCTAGCGGGAATAAGATCCACCTACAATGAGCAGTTCTTC. Translation gives CAWSLAGIRSTYNEQFF.

At least ten counts were recorded for this clonotype. This chain connects TRBV6-1 to TRBJ2-5; the D is unclear. The CDR3 consists of 14 residues. V was shortened by 5 bases and J by 5 bases, with 15 bases between the two germline ends. Per germline, CDR1 MNHNS and CDR2 SASEGT. Written as DNA, the CDR3 is TGTGCCAGCAGTTTAAGTCGGGCCAGGGAGACCCAGTACTTC. Its protein is CASSLSRARETQYF.

This clonotype was counted between two and nine times. The chain is built from TRBV9 and TRBJ2-1; D unclear. The CDR3 loop spans 15 amino acids. Per the germline V gene, CDR1 is SGDLS and CDR2 is YYNGEE. The ends were cut back, 4 bases at V and 5 bases at J, with 16 bases in the middle. In DNA, the CDR3 is TGTGCCAGCAGCTTCTCGTGGGGAAATCACAATGAGCAGTTCTTC. Protein: CASSFSWGNHNEQFF.

Many counts were recorded for this clonotype. The chain combines TRBV3-1 with TRBJ1-6; D gene ambiguous. Germline values: CDR1 LGHDT, CDR2 YNNKEL (reference sequence). This CDR3 spans 14 amino acids. V was trimmed by 2 bases and J by 8 bases, leaving 10 bases between them. CDR3 coding DNA: TGTGCCAGCAGCCAAATGCTTCGGGATTCACCCCTCCACTTT. This codes for CASSQMLRDSPLHF. Together with reference TRBV3-1 and TRBJ1-6, the CDR3 gives the full variable domain: DTAVSQTPKYLVTQMGNDKSIKCEQNLGHDTMYWYKQDSKKFLKIMFSYNNKELIINETVPNRFSPKSPDKAHLNLHINSLELGDSAVYFCASSQMLRDSPLHFGNGTRLTVT.

This clonotype was counted at least ten times. The chain couples TRBV5-1 to TRBJ2-1; weak D call: TRBD2 (6 bases). Trimming cost V 1 base and J 6 bases, with 11 bases left between them. The CDR3 covers 14 residues. Germline V gene sequence: CDR1 SGHRS, CDR2 YFSETQ. In nucleotides, the CDR3 is TGCGCCAGCAGCTTGAGAGCGGGCGGCAATGAGCAGTTCTTC. Translated, it gives CASSLRAGGNEQFF.

This clonotype has at least ten counts. The chain couples TRBV28 to TRBJ1-5; perhaps TRBD1 as D (6 bases). V dropped 6 bases and J dropped 3 bases, with 12 bases sitting between them. Germline values: CDR1 MDHEN, CDR2 SYDVKM. The CDR3 is 14 amino acids. CDR3 loop: CASSSQGINQPQHF. In DNA form, the CDR3 reads TGTGCCAGCAGCTCCCAGGGGATCAATCAGCCCCAGCATTTT.

This clonotype appeared many times. The gene calls are TRBV12-5 and TRBJ2-7, with 10 bases matching TRBD2. With V trimmed by 5 bases and J by 2 bases, 6 bases remained unmatched. The CDR3 is 15 residues long. From germline, CDR1 is LGHNT and CDR2 FRNRAP. CDR3 amino acids: CASGTGLALAYEQYF. CDR3 DNA sequence: TGTGCTAGTGGTACGGGACTAGCGCTTGCCTACGAGCAGTACTTC.